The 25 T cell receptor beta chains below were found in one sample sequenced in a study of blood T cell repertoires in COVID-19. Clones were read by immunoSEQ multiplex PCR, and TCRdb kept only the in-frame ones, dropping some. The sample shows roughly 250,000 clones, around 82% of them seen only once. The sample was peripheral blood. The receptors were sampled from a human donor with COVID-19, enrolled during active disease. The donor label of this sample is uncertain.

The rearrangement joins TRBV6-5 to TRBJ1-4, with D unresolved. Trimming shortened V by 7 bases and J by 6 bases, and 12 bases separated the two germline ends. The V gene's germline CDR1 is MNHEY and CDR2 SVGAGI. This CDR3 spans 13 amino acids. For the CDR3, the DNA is TGTGCCAGCACAAGGAAGAGGGATGAAAAACTGTTTTTT. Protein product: CASTRKRDEKLFF.

The CDR3 loop is CASSLGGQGNTEAFF. DNA for the CDR3: TGCGCCAGCAGCTTGGGAGGACAGGGGAACACTGAAGCTTTCTTT. V and J are TRBV5-1 and TRBJ1-1, with 8 bases matching TRBD1. CDR1 is SGHRS and CDR2 is YFSETQ in the germline V gene. V lost 0 bases and J lost 1; bases outside the gene matches: 2. The CDR3 consists of 15 residues.

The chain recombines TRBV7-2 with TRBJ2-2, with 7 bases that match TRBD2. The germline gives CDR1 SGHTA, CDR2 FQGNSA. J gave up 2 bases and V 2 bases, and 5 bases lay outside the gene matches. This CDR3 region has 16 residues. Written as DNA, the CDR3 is TGTGCCAGCAGCTTAACGAGCGGGATCAACACCGGGGAGCTGTTTTTT. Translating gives CASSLTSGINTGELFF.

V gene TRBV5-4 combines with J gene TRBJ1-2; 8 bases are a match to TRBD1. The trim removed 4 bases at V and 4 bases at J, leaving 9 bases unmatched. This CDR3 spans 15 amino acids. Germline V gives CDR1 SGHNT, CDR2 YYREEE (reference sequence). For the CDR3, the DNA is TGTGCCAGCAGCCCGGACAGGGACCGGCGCTATGGCTACACCTTC. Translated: CASSPDRDRRYGYTF.

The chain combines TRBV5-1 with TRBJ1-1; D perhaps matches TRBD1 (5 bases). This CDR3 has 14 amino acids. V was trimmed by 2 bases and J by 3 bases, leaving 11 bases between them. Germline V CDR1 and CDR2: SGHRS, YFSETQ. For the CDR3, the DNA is TGCGCCAGCAGCTTTTATCCGGGGGACACTGAAGCTTTCTTT. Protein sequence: CASSFYPGDTEAFF.

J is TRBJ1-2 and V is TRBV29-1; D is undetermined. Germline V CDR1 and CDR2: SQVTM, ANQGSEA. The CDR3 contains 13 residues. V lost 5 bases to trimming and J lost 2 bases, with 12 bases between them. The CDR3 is CSVRSKSNYGYTF. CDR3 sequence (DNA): TGCAGCGTTAGGAGCAAGTCGAACTATGGCTACACCTTC.

CDR3 DNA sequence: TGTGCCAGCACCCCGGGGGGTAGCGGGAGTGGATCCTACGAGCAGTACTTC. Translation: CASTPGGSGSGSYEQYF. This chain connects TRBV5-4 to TRBJ2-7, with TRBD2 matching over 9 bases. Germline V gene data show CDR1 as SGHNT and CDR2 as YYREEE (reference sequence). The CDR3 length is 17 residues. Unmatched junction bases numbered 14, after V lost 6 bases and J lost 1 base. Full variable domain (missing parts from reference TRBV5-4 and TRBJ2-7): ETGVTQSPTHLIKTRGQQVTLRCSSQSGHNTVSWYQQALGQGPQFIFQYYREEENGRGNFPPRFSGLQFPNYSSELNVNALELDDSALYLCASTPGGSGSGSYEQYFGPGTRLTVT.

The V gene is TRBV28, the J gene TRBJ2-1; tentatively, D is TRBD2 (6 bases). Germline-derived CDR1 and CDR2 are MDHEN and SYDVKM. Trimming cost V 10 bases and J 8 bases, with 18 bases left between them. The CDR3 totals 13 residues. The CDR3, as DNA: TGTGCCACCTATGGGACCGGGAGCCATGAGCAGTTCTTC. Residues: CATYGTGSHEQFF.

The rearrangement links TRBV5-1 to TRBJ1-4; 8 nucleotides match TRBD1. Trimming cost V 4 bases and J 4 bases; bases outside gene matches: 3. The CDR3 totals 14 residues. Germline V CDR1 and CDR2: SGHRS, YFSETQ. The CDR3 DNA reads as TGCGCCAGCAGCCCGGACAGGGTTAATGAAAAACTGTTTTTT. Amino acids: CASSPDRVNEKLFF.

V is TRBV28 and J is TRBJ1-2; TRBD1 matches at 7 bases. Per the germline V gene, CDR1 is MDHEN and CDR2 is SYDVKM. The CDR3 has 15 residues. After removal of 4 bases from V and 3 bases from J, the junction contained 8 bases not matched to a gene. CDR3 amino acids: CASSSTGVRDYGYTF. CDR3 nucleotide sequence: TGTGCCAGCAGTTCCACAGGGGTGAGGGACTATGGCTACACCTTC.

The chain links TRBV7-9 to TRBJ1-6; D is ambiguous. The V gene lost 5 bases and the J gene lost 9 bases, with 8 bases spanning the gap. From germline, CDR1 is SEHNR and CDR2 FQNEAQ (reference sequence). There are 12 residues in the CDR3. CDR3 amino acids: CASSQVPSPLHF. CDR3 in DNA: TGTGCCAGCAGCCAGGTCCCTTCACCCCTCCACTTT.

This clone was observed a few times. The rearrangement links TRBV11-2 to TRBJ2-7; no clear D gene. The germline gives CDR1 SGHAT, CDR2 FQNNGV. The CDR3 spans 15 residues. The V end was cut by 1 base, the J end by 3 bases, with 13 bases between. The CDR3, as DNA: TGTGCCAGCAGCTTAGGGCAGCGTCATGGCTACGAGCAGTACTTC. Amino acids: CASSLGQRHGYEQYF.

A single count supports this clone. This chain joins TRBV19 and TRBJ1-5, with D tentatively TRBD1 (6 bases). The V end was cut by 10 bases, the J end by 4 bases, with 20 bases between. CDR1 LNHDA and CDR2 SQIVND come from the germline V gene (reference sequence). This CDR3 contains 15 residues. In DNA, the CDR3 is TGTGCCACCGAAACGGGACACAGGAGGAATCAGCCCCAGCATTTT. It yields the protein CATETGHRRNQPQHF.

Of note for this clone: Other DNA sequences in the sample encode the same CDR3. The CDR3 DNA reads TGTGCCAGCAGCCGCGGGGTGAACACTGAAGCTTTCTTT. Translating it yields CASSRGVNTEAFF. This rearrangement joins TRBV12-3 or TRBV12-4 to TRBJ1-1; D is ambiguous. The CDR3 contains 13 residues. With 6 bases removed from V and 0 bases from J, the gap between germline ends came to 8 bases.

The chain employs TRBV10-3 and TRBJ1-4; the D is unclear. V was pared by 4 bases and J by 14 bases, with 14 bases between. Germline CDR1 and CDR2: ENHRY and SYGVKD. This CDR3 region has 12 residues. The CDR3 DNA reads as TGTGCCATCAGTGCCGACCCTCCGGGGCTGTTTTTT. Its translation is CAISADPPGLFF.

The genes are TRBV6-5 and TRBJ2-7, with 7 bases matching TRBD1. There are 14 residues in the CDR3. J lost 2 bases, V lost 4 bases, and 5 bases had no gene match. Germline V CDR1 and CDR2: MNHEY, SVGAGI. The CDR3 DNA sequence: TGTGCCAGCAGTTCCCGGGACAGCACCTACGAGCAGTACTTC. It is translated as CASSSRDSTYEQYF.

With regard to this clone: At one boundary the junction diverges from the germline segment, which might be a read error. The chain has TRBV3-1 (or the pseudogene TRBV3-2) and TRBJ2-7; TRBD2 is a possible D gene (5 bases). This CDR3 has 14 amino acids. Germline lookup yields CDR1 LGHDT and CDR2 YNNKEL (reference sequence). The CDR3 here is CASNQHPGSYEQYF. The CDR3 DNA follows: TGTGCCAGCAACCAACACCCGGGATCCTACGAGCAGTACTTC.

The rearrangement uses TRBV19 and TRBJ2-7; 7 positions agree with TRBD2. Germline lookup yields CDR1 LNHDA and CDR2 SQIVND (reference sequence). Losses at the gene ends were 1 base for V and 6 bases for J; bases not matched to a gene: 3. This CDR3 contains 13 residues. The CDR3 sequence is CASSIGPSGEQYF. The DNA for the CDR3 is TGTGCCAGTAGTATAGGTCCTAGCGGCGAGCAGTACTTC.

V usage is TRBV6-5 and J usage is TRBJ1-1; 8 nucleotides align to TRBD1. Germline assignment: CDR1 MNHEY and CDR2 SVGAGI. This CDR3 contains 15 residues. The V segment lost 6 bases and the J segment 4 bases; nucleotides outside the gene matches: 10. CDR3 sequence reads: CASSSRGRRSTEAFF. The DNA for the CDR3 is TGTGCCAGCAGCTCCAGGGGGCGAAGGAGCACTGAAGCTTTCTTT.

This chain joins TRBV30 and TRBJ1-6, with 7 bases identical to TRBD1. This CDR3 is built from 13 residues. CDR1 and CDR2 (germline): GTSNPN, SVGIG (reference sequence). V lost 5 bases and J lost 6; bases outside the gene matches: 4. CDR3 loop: CAWAGGVNSPLHF. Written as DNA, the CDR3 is TGTGCCTGGGCAGGGGGAGTTAATTCACCCCTCCACTTT.

CDR3 protein: CASAGPSSYNEQFF. CDR3 DNA: TGTGCCAGCGCGGGGCCTAGCTCCTACAATGAGCAGTTCTTC. This rearrangement joins TRBV5-8 to TRBJ2-1, with a weak D call TRBD2 (6 bases). Germline V CDR1 and CDR2: SGHTS, YDEGEE. The CDR3 contains 14 residues. The ends were cut back, 7 bases at V and 0 bases at J, with 11 bases in the middle.

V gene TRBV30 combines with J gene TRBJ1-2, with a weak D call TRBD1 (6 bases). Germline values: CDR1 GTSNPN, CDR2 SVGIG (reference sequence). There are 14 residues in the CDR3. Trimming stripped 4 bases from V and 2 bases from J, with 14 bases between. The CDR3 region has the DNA TGTGCCTGGACCCCAGACAGGTGGAACTATGGCTACACCTTC. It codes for CAWTPDRWNYGYTF.

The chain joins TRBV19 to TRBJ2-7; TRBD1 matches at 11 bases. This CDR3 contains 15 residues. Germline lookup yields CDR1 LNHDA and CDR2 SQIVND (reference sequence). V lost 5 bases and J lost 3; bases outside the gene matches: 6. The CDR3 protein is CASSPGQGAIYEQYF. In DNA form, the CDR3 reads TGTGCCAGTAGTCCCGGACAGGGGGCGATCTACGAGCAGTACTTC.

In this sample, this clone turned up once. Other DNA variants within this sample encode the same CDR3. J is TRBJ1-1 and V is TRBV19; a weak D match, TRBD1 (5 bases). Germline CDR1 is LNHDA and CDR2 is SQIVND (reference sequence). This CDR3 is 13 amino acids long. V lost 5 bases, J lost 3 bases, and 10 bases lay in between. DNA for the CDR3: TGTGCCAGTAGTTCCACAGGTGACACTGAAGCTTTCTTT. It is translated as CASSSTGDTEAFF.

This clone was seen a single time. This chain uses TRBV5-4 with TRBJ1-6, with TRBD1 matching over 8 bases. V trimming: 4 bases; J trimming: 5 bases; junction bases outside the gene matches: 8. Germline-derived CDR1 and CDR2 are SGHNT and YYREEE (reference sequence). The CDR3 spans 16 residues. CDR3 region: CASSPQGAVDNSPLHF. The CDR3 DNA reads TGTGCCAGCAGCCCCCAGGGGGCGGTGGATAATTCACCCCTCCACTTT.